The T cell receptor (beta chain) described here comes from a study of blood T cells in healthy people across ages. A J-beta primer mix and a sample-barcoded 5' primer were used in a second PCR of about 7 to 12 cycles. From the 5' RACE reads, TCRdb called clonotypes with MiXCR, one entry per CDR3 protein. Here the sample spans 700,000 to 950,000 distinct CDR3 sequences, nearly 60% being singletons. V lost 0 bases, J lost 2 bases, and 5 bases lay in between. There are 13 residues in the CDR3. Germline V gives CDR1 ENHRY, CDR2 SYGVKD. Each sample yielded at least 6 million isolated PBMCs. Comment on this clonotype: The target antigen is unknown.

Regarding the study as a whole: A strong correlation was found between TCR beta diversity and the percentage of naive T cells. Unknown CMV status may confound age-related changes in expanded clones.

This chain uses TRBV10-3 with TRBJ2-7; tentatively, D is TRBD1 or TRBD2 (5 bases each). The material sequenced was blood. The receptor was derived from a man in his thirties or forties in good health. CDR3 DNA sequence: TGTGCCATCAGTGAGTCGGGGGCCTACGAGCAGTACTTC. Protein product: CAISESGAYEQYF.